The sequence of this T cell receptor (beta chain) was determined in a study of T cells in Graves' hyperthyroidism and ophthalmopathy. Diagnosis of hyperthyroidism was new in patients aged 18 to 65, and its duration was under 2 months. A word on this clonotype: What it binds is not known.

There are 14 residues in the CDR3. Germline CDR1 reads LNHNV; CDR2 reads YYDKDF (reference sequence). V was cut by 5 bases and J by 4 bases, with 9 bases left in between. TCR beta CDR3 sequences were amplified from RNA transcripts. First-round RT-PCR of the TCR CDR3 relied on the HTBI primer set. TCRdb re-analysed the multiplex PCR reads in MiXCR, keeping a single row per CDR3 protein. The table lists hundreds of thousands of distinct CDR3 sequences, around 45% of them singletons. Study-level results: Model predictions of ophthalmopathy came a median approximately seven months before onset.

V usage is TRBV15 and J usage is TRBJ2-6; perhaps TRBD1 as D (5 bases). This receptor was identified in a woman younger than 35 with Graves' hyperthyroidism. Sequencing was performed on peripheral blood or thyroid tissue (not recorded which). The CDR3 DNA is TGTGCCACCAGCCCAAGGACAGGGGCCAACGTCCTGACTTTC. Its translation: CATSPRTGANVLTF.